This TCR beta chain emerged from a study of CD8+ T cells in alopecia areata. Study details: Affected scalp percentage gauged treated patients' severity.

Investigators isolated RNA and reverse transcribed it into cDNA to act as the sequencing template. TCRdb's copy holds only in-frame clones and misses some; the assay was immunoSEQ multiplex PCR. This table has hundreds of thousands of clones, over 60% appearing once. About this clone itself: Its target is unknown.

The germline CDR1 and CDR2 sequences are GTSNPN and SVGIG (reference sequence). The trim removed 2 bases at V and 0 bases at J, leaving 9 bases unmatched. The CDR3 length is 17 residues. Overall study results and limits: Sequence data from scalp samples additionally include resident alphabeta T cells of normal skin. Uncertainty remains about how baseline CD8+ expansion links to response, with one nonresponder. A large proportion of expanded lesional clones were detected persisting in scalp and blood during tofacitinib.

Treatment of the sample: oral pan-JAK inhibitor, 5-10 mg twice daily. The rearrangement uses TRBV30 and TRBJ2-1; the match to TRBD2 covers 8 bases. The sample was CD4+ T cells sorted from blood, taken around week 44, from a patient treated with tofacitinib. This receptor was taken from a human donor with alopecia areata. CDR3 in DNA: TGTGCCTGGAGTCGATCAAGACTAGCGAGCTCCTACAATGAGCAGTTCTTC. Translating gives CAWSRSRLASSYNEQFF.